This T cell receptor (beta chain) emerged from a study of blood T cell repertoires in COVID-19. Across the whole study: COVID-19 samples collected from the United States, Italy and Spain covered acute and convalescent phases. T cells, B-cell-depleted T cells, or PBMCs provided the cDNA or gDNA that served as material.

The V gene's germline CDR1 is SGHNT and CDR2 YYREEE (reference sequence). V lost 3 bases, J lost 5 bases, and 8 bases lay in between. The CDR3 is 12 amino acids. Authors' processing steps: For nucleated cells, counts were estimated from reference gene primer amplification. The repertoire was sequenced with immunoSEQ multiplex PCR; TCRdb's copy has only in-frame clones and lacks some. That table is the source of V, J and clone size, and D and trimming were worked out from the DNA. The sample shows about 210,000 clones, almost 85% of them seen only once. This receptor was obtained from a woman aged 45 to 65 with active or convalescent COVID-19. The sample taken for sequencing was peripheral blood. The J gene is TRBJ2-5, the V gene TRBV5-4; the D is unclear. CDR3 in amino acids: CASSSTPETQYF. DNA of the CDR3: TGTGCCAGCAGCTCCACTCCCGAGACCCAGTACTTC.